These 15 T cell receptor beta chains were sequenced from one sample in a study of lymphopenia after photon versus proton radiotherapy. Profiled with immunoSEQ multiplex PCR; TCRdb holds only in-frame clones, not every one. The sample contains around 16,000 clones, more than 85% of which appear only once. Material: peripheral blood, obtained from a patient treated with proton-based radiotherapy. The receptors stem from a woman aged 55-70 years with cholangiocarcinoma. Some clones in this sample may be carry-over from other donors' samples.

The chain carries TRBV7-9 and TRBJ2-7; 8 positions agree with TRBD2. Germline CDR1 and CDR2: SEHNR and FQNEAQ (reference sequence). The CDR3 loop spans 13 amino acids. With V trimmed by 5 bases and J by 9 bases, 9 bases remained unmatched. The CDR3 DNA reads as TGTGCCAGCAGCCCCCCGGGGGGGCGAGTGCAGTACTTC. Translation: CASSPPGGRVQYF.

The chain recombines TRBV29-1 with TRBJ2-5; D ambiguous. Per the germline V gene, CDR1 is SQVTM and CDR2 is ANQGSEA. V shed 6 bases and J shed 4 bases, with 18 bases lying between them. The CDR3 sequence is 14 residues long. In nucleotides, the CDR3 is TGCAGCGTCGATCCAGTCTATCTGGGAGAGACCCAGTACTTC. Translation gives CSVDPVYLGETQYF.

The V and J genes are TRBV5-4 and TRBJ2-2, with 11 bases aligning to TRBD1. The CDR3 covers 18 residues. The germline CDR1 and CDR2 sequences are SGHNT and YYREEE (reference sequence). The V gene end was trimmed by 0 bases and the J gene end by 3 bases; junction bases not matched to a gene: 7. CDR3 amino acids: CASSLEVRTGGDTGELFF. The DNA of the CDR3 is TGTGCCAGCAGCTTGGAGGTGCGGACAGGGGGCGACACCGGGGAGCTGTTTTTT. Full variable domain (missing parts from reference TRBV5-4 and TRBJ2-2): ETGVTQSPTHLIKTRGQQVTLRCSSQSGHNTVSWYQQALGQGPQFIFQYYREEENGRGNFPPRFSGLQFPNYSSELNVNALELDDSALYLCASSLEVRTGGDTGELFFGEGSRLTVL.

This rearrangement joins TRBV4-3 to TRBJ2-5, with TRBD1 matching 9 bases. The J segment lost 6 bases and the V segment lost 0 bases, leaving 8 bases of the junction unmatched. The CDR3 sequence is 16 residues long. Germline CDR1 is LGHNA and CDR2 is YSLEER. The DNA for the CDR3 is TGCGCCAGCAGCCAAGATCCGGGACAGGGACGCAAGACCCAGTACTTC. This codes for CASSQDPGQGRKTQYF.

This sequence joins TRBV4-1 and TRBJ1-3; D is unresolved. The CDR3 has 15 residues. Germline CDR1 is MGHRA and CDR2 is YSYEKL. Trimming pared 0 bases from V and 0 bases from J, leaving 6 bases between. For the CDR3, the DNA is TGCGCCAGCAGCCAAGACCACAGCTCTGGAAACACCATATATTTT. Translation gives CASSQDHSSGNTIYF.

The chain joins TRBV7-9 to TRBJ1-3; tentative D call: TRBD1 (6 bases). V dropped 3 bases and J dropped 0 bases, with 9 bases sitting between them. CDR1 is SEHNR and CDR2 is FQNEAQ in the germline V gene (reference sequence). CDR3 size: 15 residues. The CDR3 loop reads CASSFGQISGNTIYF. The CDR3 nucleotides read TGTGCCAGCAGCTTTGGACAGATCTCTGGAAACACCATATATTTT.

A single count supports this clone. The chain carries TRBV10-3 and TRBJ2-3; a weak D match, TRBD1 (7 bases). V shed 0 bases and J shed 6 bases, with 10 bases lying between them. Germline V gene sequence: CDR1 ENHRY, CDR2 SYGVKD. CDR3 length: 14 amino acids. The CDR3 bases are TGTGCCATCAGTGAGTCGACAGGGACTGATACGCAGTATTTT. Its protein is CAISESTGTDTQYF.

This chain uses TRBV6-1 with TRBJ2-7; 10 bases are shared with TRBD2. The germline V gene has CDR1 MNHNS and CDR2 SASEGT. Unmatched junction bases numbered 6, after V lost 8 bases and J lost 5 bases. The CDR3 contains 13 residues. Here the CDR3 reads CASQRGGYDEQYF. CDR3 nucleotide sequence: TGTGCCAGCCAGCGGGGGGGCTACGACGAGCAGTACTTC.

The rearrangement links TRBV16 to TRBJ1-5; D uncertain. The germline CDR1 and CDR2 sequences are KGHSY and FQNENV. Deletions cut 2 bases from V and 5 bases from J, with 13 bases between. This CDR3 has 15 amino acids. The DNA of the CDR3 is TGTGCCAGCAGCCAAGAGGACTCCTTGGATCAGCCCCAGCATTTT. Protein sequence: CASSQEDSLDQPQHF.

The V call is TRBV7-2, the J call TRBJ1-2; D is unclear. Germline V CDR1 and CDR2: SGHTA, FQGNSA. The CDR3 extends over 14 amino acids. The V end was cut by 3 bases, the J end by 7 bases, with 15 bases between. CDR3 coding DNA: TGTGCCAGCAGCTTCCTACCTGACACCTCTGGCTACACCTTC. It codes for CASSFLPDTSGYTF.

J is TRBJ2-6 and V is TRBV4-1; D is possibly TRBD2 (5 bases). The CDR3 totals 16 residues. Trimming took 1 base from V and 0 from J, leaving 7 bases between them. Per germline, CDR1 MGHRA and CDR2 YSYEKL. In DNA form, the CDR3 reads TGCGCCAGCAGCCAAGGTCGGGGCTCTGGGGCCAACGTCCTGACTTTC. Residues: CASSQGRGSGANVLTF.

The gene calls are TRBV25-1 and TRBJ2-3; D perhaps matches TRBD1 (6 bases). The CDR3 extends over 15 amino acids. Germline CDR1 and CDR2: MGHDK and SYGVNS. V lost 3 bases to trimming and J lost 0 bases, with 10 bases between them. The CDR3 loop is CASSDAQGSTDTQYF. CDR3 nucleotides: TGTGCCAGCAGTGATGCACAGGGAAGCACAGATACGCAGTATTTT. The full variable domain, in which reference TRBV25-1 and TRBJ2-3 provide the parts outside the CDR3, is EADIYQTPRYLVIGTGKKITLECSQTMGHDKMYWYQQDPGMELHLIHYSYGVNSTEKGDLSSESTVSRIRTEHFPLTLESARPSHTSQYLCASSDAQGSTDTQYFGPGTRLTVL.

The rearrangement uses TRBV7-6 and TRBJ2-7; 7 bases match TRBD2. This CDR3 is built from 16 residues. CDR1 is SGHVS and CDR2 is FNYEAQ in the germline V gene. The V segment lost 4 bases and the J segment 0 bases; nucleotides outside the gene matches: 9. CDR3 sequence reads: CASSSGGGRISYEQYF. The CDR3 coding sequence is TGTGCCAGCAGCTCTGGCGGGGGTAGGATCTCCTACGAGCAGTACTTC.

In its sample, this clone is medium-sized (0.01 to 0.1%). The DNA of the CDR3 is TGTGCCAGCAGCTCCCCGTTCGGGACAGCTGGGAATGAGCAGTTCTTC. This sequence encodes CASSSPFGTAGNEQFF. The genes are TRBV11-2 and TRBJ2-1; 7 positions agree with TRBD1. The CDR3 covers 16 residues. Germline V lookup: CDR1 SGHAT, CDR2 FQNNGV. J gave up 7 bases and V 4 bases, and 13 bases lay outside the gene matches. Combining the CDR3 with reference TRBV11-2 and TRBJ2-1 gives the whole variable domain EAGVAQSPRYKIIEKRQSVAFWCNPISGHATLYWYQQILGQGPKLLIQFQNNGVVDDSQLPKDRFSAERLKGVDSTLKIQPAKLEDSAVYLCASSSPFGTAGNEQFFGPGTRLTVL.

The V and J genes are TRBV5-1 and TRBJ2-5, with 13 nucleotides matching TRBD2. The length of the CDR3 is 17 residues. V shed 4 bases and J 4 bases; nucleotides not matched to a gene: 10. CDR1 and CDR2 (germline): SGHRS, YFSETQ. The CDR3 nucleotides read TGCGCCAGCAGCCGGGGGACTAGCGGGGCGAGGGGAGAGACCCAGTACTTC. Amino acid sequence: CASSRGTSGARGETQYF.